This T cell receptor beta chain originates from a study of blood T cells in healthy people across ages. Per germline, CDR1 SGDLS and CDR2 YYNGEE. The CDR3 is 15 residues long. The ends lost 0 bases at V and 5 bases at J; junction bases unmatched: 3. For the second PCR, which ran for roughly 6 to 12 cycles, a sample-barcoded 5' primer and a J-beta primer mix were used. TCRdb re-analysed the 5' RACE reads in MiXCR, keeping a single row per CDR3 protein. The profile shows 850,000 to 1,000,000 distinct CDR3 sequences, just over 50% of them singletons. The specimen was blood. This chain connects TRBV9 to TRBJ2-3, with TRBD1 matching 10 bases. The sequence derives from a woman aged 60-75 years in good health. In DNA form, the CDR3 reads TGTGCCAGCAGCGTAGTGGGGACAGGGGTAGATACGCAGTATTTT. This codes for CASSVVGTGVDTQYF.